The rows below give T cell receptor beta chains drawn from one sample of a study of Graves' ophthalmopathy and Graves' hyperthyroidism. TCRdb itself ran the multiplex PCR reads through MiXCR, one entry per CDR3 protein. The sample yields some 1.1 million distinct CDR3 sequences, about 35% seen once. Sequencing was carried out using peripheral blood or thyroid tissue (not recorded which). These receptors all stem from an adult man with Graves' hyperthyroidism. Each CDR3 is given with its conserved first and last residue. Each record gives: clone size, D gene, J gene, V gene, CDR3 protein, CDR3 DNA. The D gene is left open where the match is weak. The size field is filled for only some rows; it gives once, few, many or a size class.

many	NA	TRBJ1-5	TRBV10-3	CAISRDQAQPQHF	TGTGCCATCAGCAGGGATCAGGCTCAGCCCCAGCATTTT
NA	NA	TRBJ1-1	TRBV7-9	CASSAQGEVAFF	TGTGCCAGCAGCGCCCAGGGAGAGGTAGCTTTCTTT
NA	NA	TRBJ1-2	TRBV7-9	CASSLNSGLGGYTF	TGCGCCAGCAGCCTGAACAGCGGTCTCGGGGGCTACACCTTC
NA	NA	TRBJ1-4	TRBV7-2	CASSPGVGSNENLFF	TGTGCCAGCAGCCCTGGGGTGGGATCTAATGAAAACCTGTTTTTT
NA	NA	TRBJ2-7	TRBV2	CASNHRRGSWNSPAEQYF	TGTGCCAGCAACCACAGGAGGGGGAGTTGGAACTCCCCGGCCGAGCAGTACTTC
few	NA	TRBJ1-6	TRBV6-1	CASSDTGDSPLHF	TGTGCCAGCAGTGATACCGGAGATTCACCCCTCCACTTT
once	NA	TRBJ2-5	TRBV4-3	CASSRYEETQYF	TGCGCCAGCAGCCGATATGAAGAGACCCAGTACTTC
NA	NA	TRBJ1-5	TRBV7-2	CASSLGRGAEQPQHF	TGTGCCAGCAGCTTGGGGCGGGGGGCGGAACAGCCCCAGCATTTT
NA	NA	TRBJ1-6	TRBV20-1	CSALVSGLDSPLHF	TGCAGTGCGTTAGTTTCAGGGCTCGATTCACCCCTCCACTTT
many	TRBD1	TRBJ1-6	TRBV7-9	CASSSSDRGYNSPLHF	TGTGCCAGCAGCTCATCGGACAGGGGGTATAATTCACCCCTCCACTTT
NA	NA	TRBJ2-7	TRBV19	CASGVGQTGEQYF	TGTGCCAGTGGGGTGGGGCAGACCGGGGAGCAGTACTTC
NA	NA	TRBJ1-5	TRBV5-1	CASSLEGYSNQPRHF	TGCGCCAGCAGCTTGGAGGGTTATAGCAATCAGCCCCGGCATTTT
NA	NA	TRBJ1-1	TRBV12-3/TRBV12-4	CAGQLGQGNTEAFF	TGTGCCGGTCAACTGGGACAAGGGAACACTGAAGCTTTCTTT
NA	TRBD1	TRBJ2-7	TRBV19	CASSPRGTGGGYEQYF	TGTGCCAGTAGTCCGCGAGGGACAGGGGGCGGCTACGAGCAGTACTTC
many	NA	TRBJ1-1	TRBV11-2	CASSDQGRIVAFF	TGTGCCAGCAGCGACCAGGGGAGGATTGTAGCTTTCTTT
NA	NA	TRBJ1-4	TRBV12-3/TRBV12-4	CASSSSGSF	TGTGCCAGCAGTAGTAGCGGGAGTTTT
NA	NA	TRBJ2-6	TRBV29-1	CSLSSGANVLTF	TGCAGCTTAAGCTCTGGGGCCAACGTCCTGACTTTC
few	NA	TRBJ1-6	TRBV10-3	CAISEGGRSPLHF	TGTGCCATCAGTGAGGGGGGACGATCACCCCTCCACTTT
few	NA	TRBJ2-7	TRBV30	CAWMRTAAYEQYF	TGTGCCTGGATGCGAACGGCGGCCTACGAGCAGTACTTC
few	NA	TRBJ1-1	TRBV6-5	CASSSTTGQAFF	TGTGCCAGCAGTTCGACCACAGGGCAAGCTTTCTTT
NA	TRBD1	TRBJ2-7	TRBV11-2	CASSLARGPNEQYF	TGTGCCAGCAGCTTAGCCAGGGGGCCGAACGAGCAGTACTTC
NA	TRBD1	TRBJ1-5	TRBV10-3	CAISYTGQGLYQPQHF	TGTGCCATCAGTTACACGGGACAGGGTTTATACCAGCCCCAGCATTTT
NA	TRBD1	TRBJ2-5	TRBV7-9	CASSLGQGASETQYF	TGTGCCAGCAGTTTAGGACAGGGGGCCAGTGAGACCCAGTACTTC
NA	TRBD1	TRBJ1-2	TRBV7-6	CVSSPSTGGYGYTF	TGTGTCAGCAGCCCTTCGACAGGGGGCTATGGCTACACCTTC
many	NA	TRBJ2-7	TRBV5-8	CASSGGRGRYEQYF	TGTGCCAGCAGCGGGGGCCGGGGCCGATACGAGCAGTACTTC
many	TRBD1	TRBJ1-1	TRBV15	CATSSLATGRTEAFF	TGTGCCACCAGCAGTTTGGCGACAGGGAGGACTGAAGCTTTCTTT
few	TRBD2	TRBJ2-7	TRBV7-9	CASSSGTSGRSYEQYF	TGTGCCAGCAGCTCCGGGACTAGCGGGAGGAGCTACGAGCAGTACTTC
NA	NA	TRBJ1-4	TRBV11-2	CASSPAMGRATNEKLFF	TGTGCCAGCAGCCCCGCGATGGGGAGGGCAACTAATGAAAAACTGTTTTTT
NA	NA	TRBJ1-3	TRBV29-1	CSASRLASRNTIYF	TGCAGTGCGTCACGACTGGCCTCTAGAAACACCATATATTTT
NA	NA	TRBJ1-6	TRBV14	CASSQDRGLPLHF	TGTGCCAGCAGCCAAGATCGCGGCCTACCCCTCCACTTT
many	NA	TRBJ1-1	TRBV29-1	CSVFRNTEAFF	TGCAGCGTTTTTCGGAACACTGAAGCTTTCTTT
NA	NA	TRBJ2-5	TRBV19	CASSMYRGRDRQETQYF	TGTGCCAGTAGTATGTATCGGGGACGGGACCGCCAAGAGACCCAGTACTTC
many	NA	TRBJ1-5	TRBV19	CASSIGGAGNQPQHF	TGTGCCAGTAGTATAGGGGGGGCTGGCAATCAGCCCCAGCATTTT
many	NA	TRBJ1-2	TRBV6-5	CASSSAYDYGYTF	TGTGCCAGCAGTTCGGCATATGACTATGGCTACACCTTC
many	NA	TRBJ2-7	TRBV29-1	CSVSEKPPYEQYF	TGCAGCGTGTCGGAGAAACCTCCCTACGAGCAGTACTTC
NA	TRBD2	TRBJ2-7	TRBV13	CASSLGTSGASYEQYF	TGTGCCAGCAGCTTAGGGACTAGCGGGGCCTCCTACGAGCAGTACTTC
few	TRBD1	TRBJ2-7	TRBV5-6	CASSADRGRVQYF	TGTGCCAGCAGCGCGGACAGGGGGCGGGTGCAGTACTTC
many	NA	TRBJ1-5	TRBV20-1	CSARDFQGINQPQHF	TGCAGTGCTAGAGATTTCCAAGGAATCAATCAGCCCCAGCATTTT
NA	TRBD1	TRBJ1-5	TRBV2	CASSVVPDRGSNQPQHF	TGTGCCAGCAGCGTAGTACCGGACAGGGGAAGCAATCAGCCCCAGCATTTT
NA	NA	TRBJ1-2	TRBV29-1	CSGGGPSFYGYTF	TGCAGCGGGGGGGGGCCCTCTTTCTATGGCTACACCTTC
many	TRBD2	TRBJ2-7	TRBV7-2	CASSLGLAGATEGAKQYF	TGTGCCAGCAGCTTAGGTCTAGCGGGGGCGACCGAGGGTGCAAAGCAGTACTTC
NA	TRBD2	TRBJ2-3	TRBV7-8	CASSSVGAGVLDTQYF	TGTGCCAGCAGCTCAGTAGGGGCGGGAGTTCTAGATACGCAGTATTTT
NA	TRBD2	TRBJ2-7	TRBV19	CASSRTGTSVKTDPYEQYF	TGTGCCAGTAGTCGTACGGGGACTAGCGTAAAAACAGATCCCTACGAGCAGTACTTC
NA	NA	TRBJ1-1	TRBV20-1	CSAADGDQPNTEAFF	TGCAGTGCTGCGGACGGAGATCAACCGAACACTGAAGCTTTCTTT
many	TRBD2	TRBJ2-5	TRBV29-1	CSHTSGRAVKTQYF	TGCAGCCATACTAGCGGGAGGGCCGTGAAGACCCAGTACTTC
once	NA	TRBJ1-2	TRBV20-1	CSAIRGNNYGYTF	TGCAGTGCTATTCGGGGGAATAACTATGGCTACACCTTC
many	NA	TRBJ2-5	TRBV7-9	CASSLPLGRTYQETQYF	TGTGCCAGCAGCTTACCTCTTGGCAGGACTTACCAAGAGACCCAGTACTTC
few	TRBD2	TRBJ2-5	TRBV19	CASSIIQASGETQYF	TGTGCCAGTAGTATCATTCAAGCTAGCGGAGAGACCCAGTACTTC
few	NA	TRBJ1-4	TRBV18	CASSPPGPNNEKLFF	TGTGCCAGCTCACCACCGGGGCCCAATAATGAAAAACTGTTTTTT
NA	TRBD1	TRBJ1-1	TRBV12-3/TRBV12-4	CASNLGGNTEAFF	TGTGCCAGCAACTTAGGGGGCAACACTGAAGCTTTCTTT